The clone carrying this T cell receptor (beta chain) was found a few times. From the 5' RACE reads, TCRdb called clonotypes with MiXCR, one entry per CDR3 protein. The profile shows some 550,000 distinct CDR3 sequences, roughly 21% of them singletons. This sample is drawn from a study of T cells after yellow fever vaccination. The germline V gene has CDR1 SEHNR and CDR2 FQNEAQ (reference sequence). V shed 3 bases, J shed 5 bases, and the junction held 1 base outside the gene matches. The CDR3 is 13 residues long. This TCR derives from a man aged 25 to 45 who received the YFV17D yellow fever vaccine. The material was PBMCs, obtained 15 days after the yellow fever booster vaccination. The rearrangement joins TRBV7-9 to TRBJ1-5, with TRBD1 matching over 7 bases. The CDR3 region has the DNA TGTGCCAGCAGCTTTACAGGGGATCAGCCCCAGCATTTT. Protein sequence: CASSFTGDQPQHF.